A single sample is the source of the 14 T cell receptor beta chains below, sequenced in a study of T cells in tuberculosis. The data were produced by immunoSEQ multiplex PCR, yet TCRdb's version contains in-frame clones alone and is incomplete. The sample holds some 40,000 clones, approximately 95% seen once. The sample taken for sequencing was PBMCs. These receptors were obtained from a donor aged 5 to 30 with latent tuberculosis or without tuberculosis infection.

The chain links TRBV2 to TRBJ1-6; D ambiguous. Trimming pared 7 bases from V and 7 bases from J, leaving 8 bases between. Germline assignment: CDR1 SNHLY and CDR2 FYNNEI. The CDR3 runs 12 residues. The CDR3 here is CASTGLNSPLHF. The CDR3 nucleotides read TGTGCCAGCACCGGTCTGAATTCACCCCTCCACTTT.

The chain couples TRBV5-1 to TRBJ2-3; the match to TRBD2 covers 13 bases. Unmatched junction bases numbered 6, after V lost 4 bases and J lost 4 bases. CDR1 SGHRS and CDR2 YFSETQ come from the germline V gene. This CDR3 has 16 amino acids. CDR3 in DNA: TGCGCCAGCAGCACAACTAGCGGGGGGGCCGCAGATACGCAGTATTTT. Translated: CASSTTSGGAADTQYF.

The chain carries TRBV6-1 and TRBJ2-5; D perhaps matches TRBD1 (6 bases). The CDR3 extends over 13 amino acids. Deletions cut 6 bases from V and 7 bases from J, with 15 bases between. Germline-derived CDR1 and CDR2 are MNHNS and SASEGT. The CDR3 protein is CASRGNRAGTQYF. The CDR3 DNA is TGTGCCAGCAGGGGAAACAGGGCAGGGACCCAGTACTTC.

The genes are TRBV7-3 and TRBJ1-1; D call uncertain. Germline V gene data show CDR1 as SGHTA and CDR2 as FQGTGA. The CDR3 is made up of 14 amino acids. V dropped 4 bases and J dropped 6 bases, with 15 bases sitting between them. The CDR3, as DNA: TGTGCCAGCAGCTCGGCCCATTCGACACCTGAAGCTTTCTTT. Encoded protein: CASSSAHSTPEAFF.

The CDR3: CASSPLEGGDYGYTF. In DNA form, the CDR3 reads TGCGCCAGCAGCCCCCTGGAGGGCGGAGACTATGGCTACACCTTC. The chain recombines TRBV4-1 with TRBJ1-2; D gene unclear. The V gene lost 4 bases and the J gene lost 3 bases, with 15 bases spanning the gap. Germline assignment: CDR1 MGHRA and CDR2 YSYEKL. CDR3 length: 15 residues.

The chain combines TRBV30 with TRBJ1-5; D remains unclear. Trimming stripped 0 bases from V and 4 bases from J, with 13 bases between. This CDR3 has 15 residues. Germline CDR1 reads GTSNPN; CDR2 reads SVGIG (reference sequence). The DNA of the CDR3 is TGTGCCTGGAGTGTATCGACTCGGCAGAATCAGCCCCAGCATTTT. This encodes CAWSVSTRQNQPQHF.

The CDR3 sequence is CASSFDGGWRNEQFF. CDR3 coding DNA: TGTGCCAGCAGCTTCGATGGCGGCTGGCGCAATGAGCAGTTCTTC. The chain carries TRBV5-4 and TRBJ2-1; D is uncertain. V was shortened by 2 bases and J by 6 bases, with 15 bases between the two germline ends. CDR1 is SGHNT, CDR2 YYREEE, per germline (reference sequence). The CDR3 is 15 residues long.

The chain carries TRBV4-2 and TRBJ1-1; 7 bases are shared with TRBD1. J was trimmed by 2 bases and V by 3 bases; bases with no gene match: 12. Germline V gives CDR1 LGHNA, CDR2 YNFKEQ. This CDR3 region has 17 residues. The CDR3 DNA reads TGTGCCAGCAGCCAGCTCAATACCGGGACAGTTAACACTGAAGCTTTCTTT. It is translated as CASSQLNTGTVNTEAFF.

This chain's CDR3 is CASSVGSWPGELFF. The CDR3 region has the DNA TGTGCCAGCAGCGTAGGTTCCTGGCCCGGGGAGCTGTTTTTT. The chain carries TRBV9 and TRBJ2-2; D gene uncertain. Germline CDR1 is SGDLS and CDR2 is YYNGEE. CDR3 length: 14 residues. The V gene lost 0 bases and the J gene lost 6 bases, with 9 bases spanning the gap. Combining the CDR3 with reference TRBV9 and TRBJ2-2 gives the whole variable domain DSGVTQTPKHLITATGQRVTLRCSPRSGDLSVYWYQQSLDQGLQFLIQYYNGEERAKGNILERFSAQQFPDLHSELNLSSLELGDSALYFCASSVGSWPGELFFGEGSRLTVL.

This rearrangement joins TRBV19 to TRBJ1-2, with a tentative D call TRBD1 (5 bases). Germline lookup yields CDR1 LNHDA and CDR2 SQIVND (reference sequence). The CDR3 loop spans 13 amino acids. V was trimmed by 3 bases and J by 3 bases, leaving 8 bases between them. The CDR3 region is CASSIGRDYGYTF. Here the CDR3 DNA reads TGTGCCAGTAGTATTGGCAGGGACTATGGCTACACCTTC.

The chain carries TRBV29-1 and TRBJ2-1; tentatively, D is TRBD2 (6 bases). Trimming shortened V by 7 bases and J by 9 bases, and 13 bases separated the two germline ends. CDR1 and CDR2 (germline): SQVTM, ANQGSEA. The CDR3 is made up of 11 amino acids. The CDR3 reads CSAGVGVEQFF. CDR3 nucleotide sequence: TGCAGCGCGGGAGTCGGGGTTGAGCAGTTCTTC.

The chain combines TRBV5-1 with TRBJ1-2; D ambiguous. V was cut by 1 base and J by 4 bases, with 11 bases left in between. This CDR3 region has 14 residues. The germline CDR1 and CDR2 sequences are SGHRS and YFSETQ. The CDR3 is CASSLSTRLYGYTF. The CDR3 coding sequence is TGCGCCAGCAGCTTGTCGACACGCCTCTATGGCTACACCTTC.

V and J are TRBV2 and TRBJ2-7; 7 bases match TRBD1. The CDR3 runs 13 residues. Germline values: CDR1 SNHLY, CDR2 FYNNEI. V gave up 5 bases and J gave up 2 bases; unmatched junction bases: 3. This CDR3 is CASSHDRAYEQYF. The CDR3 DNA sequence: TGTGCCAGCAGTCACGACAGGGCCTACGAGCAGTACTTC.

The chain recombines TRBV28 with TRBJ1-6, with D possibly TRBD1 on 6 matching bases. Germline assignment: CDR1 MDHEN and CDR2 SYDVKM. Deletions cut 5 bases from V and 5 bases from J, with 22 bases between. The CDR3 covers 18 residues. In DNA form, the CDR3 reads TGTGCCAGCAGTCCGTGGACAGCCCCAACCCGAGATAATTCACCCCTCCACTTT. Translated, it gives CASSPWTAPTRDNSPLHF.